The 28 T cell receptor beta chains below were found in one sample sequenced in a study of blood T cell repertoires in COVID-19. The method was immunoSEQ multiplex PCR; TCRdb's version includes in-frame clones alone and lacks a portion of them. This repertoire shows approximately 360,000 clones, approximately 88% found once; its top ten account for approximately 1%. The sample consisted of PBMCs or T cells enriched from blood (not recorded which). Every receptor here comes from a woman younger than 45 with acute COVID-19.

The J gene is TRBJ1-2, the V gene TRBV29-1; the D is unclear. This CDR3 is 13 amino acids long. V was trimmed by 7 bases and J by 4 bases, leaving 16 bases between them. Germline CDR1 reads SQVTM; CDR2 reads ANQGSEA. The CDR3, as DNA: TGCAGCGCCCGGACCGGGGAAGCCTATGGCTACACCTTC. As protein: CSARTGEAYGYTF.

The chain uses TRBV10-3 and TRBJ2-6, with 7 nucleotides matching TRBD2. The J segment lost 0 bases and the V segment lost 7 bases, leaving 6 bases of the junction unmatched. Germline CDR1 ENHRY, CDR2 SYGVKD. The CDR3 runs to 16 residues. CDR3 protein: CAITSGGVSGANVLTF. CDR3 bases: TGTGCCATCACCTCTGGGGGGGTCTCTGGGGCCAACGTCCTGACTTTC.

The chain is built from TRBV6-1 and TRBJ1-3, with D hard to call. CDR3 size: 15 residues. Trimming removed 1 base at V and 0 bases at J, with 7 bases between. The germline V gene has CDR1 MNHNS and CDR2 SASEGT. CDR3 in DNA: TGTGCCAGCAGTGAAGGGGCGCTCTCTGGAAACACCATATATTTT. It translates to CASSEGALSGNTIYF.

This sequence joins TRBV5-1 and TRBJ2-1, with 10 bases identical to TRBD2. CDR1 is SGHRS, CDR2 YFSETQ, per germline. V lost 0 bases to trimming and J lost 8 bases; unmatched junction nucleotides: 11. CDR3 length: 17 amino acids. CDR3 in DNA: TGCGCCAGCAGCTTGGTACCTAGCGGGGGAGAAGCACATGAGCAGTTCTTC. It specifies CASSLVPSGGEAHEQFF.

A single count supports this clone. The CDR3 loop is CASSLGGRGNQPQHF. As DNA, the CDR3 is TGTGCCAGCAGCTTAGGAGGCAGGGGCAATCAGCCCCAGCATTTT. The chain combines TRBV7-2 with TRBJ1-5; D is perhaps TRBD1 (5 bases). The germline V and J ends were trimmed by 1 base and 2 bases, with 9 bases remaining between them. The CDR3 sequence is 15 residues long. Germline CDR1 reads SGHTA; CDR2 reads FQGNSA.

Turning to this clone: The sample holds other DNA sequences that translate to the same CDR3. This sequence joins TRBV7-2 and TRBJ2-7; the match to TRBD1 covers 11 bases. The CDR3 contains 14 residues. From germline, CDR1 is SGHTA and CDR2 FQGNSA. The V gene end was trimmed by 5 bases and the J gene end by 3 bases; junction bases not matched to a gene: 3. The CDR3 here is CASSPGTGGYEQYF. CDR3 sequence (DNA): TGTGCCAGCAGCCCCGGGACAGGGGGCTACGAGCAGTACTTC.

This clone has only one observation. The chain links TRBV12-5 to TRBJ1-1; 7 bases are a match to TRBD1. CDR1 and CDR2 from the germline V gene are LGHNT and FRNRAP. The junction had 16 bases not matched to a gene; V was cut back by 7 bases and J by 5 bases. This CDR3 region has 16 residues. Here the CDR3 reads CASATLRGLVSTEAFF. Written as DNA, the CDR3 is TGTGCTAGTGCTACCCTGAGGGGGCTAGTTTCAACTGAAGCTTTCTTT.

The rearrangement links TRBV12-5 to TRBJ1-6; D gene ambiguous. The V and J ends lost 0 bases and 10 bases respectively, with 7 bases between them. CDR1 is LGHNT and CDR2 is FRNRAP in the germline V gene. The CDR3 is 13 amino acids. CDR3 in DNA: TGTGCTAGTGGTTTGGTAAGGAGCTCACCCCTCCACTTT. Protein: CASGLVRSSPLHF.

The chain combines TRBV10-3 with TRBJ1-1, with 7 bases that match TRBD1. This CDR3 region has 14 residues. From germline, CDR1 is ENHRY and CDR2 SYGVKD. V shed 6 bases, J shed 3 bases, and the junction held 7 bases outside the gene matches. CDR3 sequence: CAIRPTGVDTEAFF. CDR3 bases: TGTGCCATCAGGCCAACAGGGGTTGACACTGAAGCTTTCTTT.

This clone was observed a handful of times. The chain is built from TRBV2 and TRBJ2-3; maybe TRBD2 (6 bases). Per germline, CDR1 SNHLY and CDR2 FYNNEI. This CDR3 is built from 13 residues. V was trimmed by 4 bases and J by 6 bases, leaving 11 bases between them. The CDR3 nucleotides read TGTGCCAGCAGTGCGGGACTCTCCGATACGCAGTATTTT. Residues: CASSAGLSDTQYF.

The chain employs TRBV19 and TRBJ2-7, with 9 bases identical to TRBD1. The length of the CDR3 is 15 residues. Looked up from germline, CDR1 is LNHDA and CDR2 is SQIVND (reference sequence). The ends lost 3 bases at V and 3 bases at J; junction bases unmatched: 6. The CDR3 reads CASSILGQGIYEQYF. CDR3 DNA: TGTGCCAGTAGTATCCTAGGACAGGGGATCTACGAGCAGTACTTC.

The genes are TRBV21-1 and TRBJ1-5. TRBV21-1 is noted as a pseudogene. The CDR3 is 20 amino acids. DNA for the CDR3: TGTGCCAGCAGCAAAGCCCGGGGGGCCCAGGAGAATTTTAGCAATCAGCCCCAGCATTTT. Its protein is CASSKARGAQENFSNQPQHF.

The chain uses TRBV7-9 and TRBJ1-2; D gene uncertain. The CDR3 consists of 12 residues. Germline CDR1 is SEHNR and CDR2 is FQNEAQ (reference sequence). Trimming stripped 5 bases from V and 2 bases from J, with 6 bases between. CDR3 in DNA: TGTGCCAGCAGCCCACAGAACTATGGCTACACCTTC. It specifies CASSPQNYGYTF.

This clone was detected only once. This rearrangement joins TRBV1 to TRBJ1-5. TRBV1 is a pseudogene. The CDR3 is 16 residues long. CDR3 residues: CTSSQDKRNLNQPQHF. In DNA form, the CDR3 reads TGCACCAGCAGCCAAGATAAGAGAAACCTCAATCAGCCCCAGCATTTT.

V usage is TRBV27 and J usage is TRBJ2-7, with 8 bases lining up with TRBD1. The CDR3 loop spans 14 amino acids. V dropped 3 bases and J dropped 2; count of bases not matched to a gene: 3. Germline lookup yields CDR1 MNHEY and CDR2 SMNVEV (reference sequence). CDR3 coding DNA: TGTGCCAGCAGTTTGACAGGGGTTCCCTACGAGCAGTACTTC. This translates into CASSLTGVPYEQYF.

This clone has a handful of counts. The V call is TRBV2, the J call TRBJ2-1; TRBD2 agrees at 10 bases. The CDR3 spans 18 residues. Germline values: CDR1 SNHLY, CDR2 FYNNEI. V lost 5 bases, J lost 0 bases, and 10 bases stayed unmatched. DNA of the CDR3: TGTGCCAGCAGTACCCCCGTTAGCGGGGGGAGCTCCTACAATGAGCAGTTCTTC. Translation gives CASSTPVSGGSSYNEQFF. The variable domain in full, with the rest retrieved from reference TRBV2 and TRBJ2-1, is EPEVTQTPSHQVTQMGQEVILRCVPISNHLYFYWYRQILGQKVEFLVSFYNNEISEKSEIFDDQFSVERPDGSNFTLKIRSTKLEDSAMYFCASSTPVSGGSSYNEQFFGPGTRLTVL.

A single count supports this clone. The genes are TRBV18 and TRBJ2-7; 9 bases match TRBD1. The junction had 5 bases not matched to a gene; V was cut back by 0 bases and J by 2 bases. CDR3 size: 16 residues. Germline V gene data show CDR1 as KGHSH and CDR2 as LQKENI. The chain's CDR3 is CASSPPTGTGPYEQYF. DNA of the CDR3: TGTGCCAGCTCACCACCGACTGGGACAGGGCCCTACGAGCAGTACTTC.

CDR3 in amino acids: CASTSMGTGDYGYTF. The CDR3 DNA reads TGTGCCAGCACCTCTATGGGGACAGGGGACTATGGCTACACCTTC. V is TRBV6-5 and J is TRBJ1-2; 10 nucleotides align to TRBD1. This CDR3 contains 15 residues. Trimming cost V 7 bases and J 3 bases; bases outside gene matches: 8. Germline CDR1 and CDR2: MNHEY and SVGAGI.

The chain combines TRBV5-6 with TRBJ1-2; tentatively, D is TRBD1 (6 bases). Trimming shortened V by 6 bases and J by 2 bases, and 20 bases separated the two germline ends. The CDR3 length is 16 residues. CDR1 is SGHDT, CDR2 YYEEEE, per germline. The CDR3 sequence: CASTPTIRQGNYGYTF. The CDR3 DNA follows: TGTGCCAGCACCCCTACCATCCGGCAGGGGAACTATGGCTACACCTTC.

The CDR3 spells CATSDFDWQGNDPHNEQFF. For the CDR3, the DNA is TGTGCCACCAGTGATTTCGATTGGCAGGGCAACGATCCCCACAATGAGCAGTTCTTC. The chain has TRBV24-1 and TRBJ2-1, with D tentatively TRBD1 (5 bases). Trimming removed 1 base from V and 5 bases from J, with 23 bases in between. CDR3 length: 19 residues. Germline-derived CDR1 and CDR2 are KGHDR and SFDVKD.

The chain joins TRBV24-1 to TRBJ2-7, with 8 nucleotides matching TRBD1. The CDR3 covers 16 residues. J was trimmed by 5 bases and V by 4 bases; bases with no gene match: 12. Germline values: CDR1 KGHDR, CDR2 SFDVKD. DNA of the CDR3: TGTGCCACCAGTGAGCCTACTGGACAGGGTAGCGACGAGCAGTACTTC. Its translation is CATSEPTGQGSDEQYF.

This clone was picked up a small number of times. The chain combines TRBV4-2 with TRBJ1-3; D might be TRBD1 (5 bases). Germline V lookup: CDR1 LGHNA, CDR2 YNFKEQ. The V gene lost 1 base and the J gene lost 4 bases, with 17 bases spanning the gap. CDR3 length: 17 amino acids. CDR3 sequence: CASSQGGGAAGGNTIYF. The CDR3, as DNA: TGTGCCAGCAGCCAAGGAGGAGGGGCGGCGGGCGGAAACACCATATATTTT.

The chain uses TRBV7-2 and TRBJ1-2; no definite D call. V lost 5 bases and J 8 bases, leaving 18 bases between the germline ends. From germline, CDR1 is SGHTA and CDR2 FQGNSA. This CDR3 is 14 amino acids long. The CDR3 here is CASSLARELLGYTF. Written as DNA, the CDR3 is TGTGCCAGCAGCCTTGCGCGGGAACTATTAGGCTACACCTTC.

The rearrangement links TRBV7-8 to TRBJ1-1; D unclear. The germline V and J ends were trimmed by 1 base and 7 bases, with 13 bases remaining between them. The CDR3 runs to 14 residues. Germline V gives CDR1 SGHVS, CDR2 FQNEAQ. The CDR3 region is CASSLGPGYIEAFF. CDR3 nucleotide sequence: TGTGCCAGCAGCTTAGGTCCGGGGTACATTGAAGCTTTCTTT.

The chain carries TRBV5-1 and TRBJ1-1; 9 nucleotides line up with TRBD1. Germline CDR1 reads SGHRS; CDR2 reads YFSETQ. With 3 bases clipped from V and 5 bases from J, the junction kept 8 bases outside the gene matches. This CDR3 is built from 15 residues. The DNA for the CDR3 is TGCGCCAGCAGCTCGGGGACAGGGATAGTTACTGAAGCTTTCTTT. It encodes CASSSGTGIVTEAFF.

This clone was seen once. The chain joins TRBV18 to TRBJ2-7; 8 nucleotides match TRBD1. The germline CDR1 and CDR2 sequences are KGHSH and LQKENI. The CDR3 consists of 13 residues. Trimming took 4 bases from V and 3 from J; bases not matched to a gene: 2. In DNA form, the CDR3 reads TGTGCCAGCTCACAGGACAGGGACTACGAGCAGTACTTC. Translating it yields CASSQDRDYEQYF.

The gene calls are TRBV11-2 and TRBJ1-1, with D tentatively TRBD1 (6 bases). CDR1 SGHAT and CDR2 FQNNGV come from the germline V gene. Trimming stripped 5 bases from V and 1 base from J, with 17 bases between. This CDR3 contains 16 residues. The CDR3 coding sequence is TGTGCCAGCAGCCGAGACCACAGGGCTCGGAACACTGAAGCTTTCTTT. Residues: CASSRDHRARNTEAFF.

V gene TRBV2 combines with J gene TRBJ2-5; the D gene is possibly TRBD2 (6 bases). Trimming took 5 bases from V and 7 from J, leaving 20 bases between them. CDR3 length equals 15 residues. Looked up from germline, CDR1 is SNHLY and CDR2 is FYNNEI. CDR3 sequence reads: CASSTQGGTGGTQYF. The CDR3 coding sequence is TGTGCCAGCAGTACGCAAGGAGGGACCGGGGGGACCCAGTACTTC.